The rows below give T cell receptor beta chains drawn from one sample of a study of T cell repertoires in cytomegalovirus infection. TCRdb passed the reads through MiXCR, listing each CDR3 protein once. The sample consists of under 350,000 distinct CDR3 sequences, about 20% of them appearing once. Antigens of these TCRs are unknown. The material was cultured PBMCs, obtained from culture after CMV antigen stimulation. Source of these receptors: a human donor in good health (CMV status not recorded). Some clones in this sample may be carry-over from other donors' samples. Each CDR3 is given with its conserved first and last residue. D genes are given only for firm matches. Expanded clones are given a class, and other clones once, few, many or no size at all.

clone size	J gene	D gene	V gene	CDR3 protein	CDR3 DNA
.	TRBJ2-7	.	TRBV4-2	CASSLTGDPGDEQYF	TGTGCCAGCAGCCTTACCGGGGACCCCGGGGACGAGCAGTACTTC
few	TRBJ2-3	.	TRBV6-5	CASSGGYSTDTQYF	TGTGCCAGCAGCGGAGGATATAGCACAGATACGCAGTATTTT
many	TRBJ1-1	.	TRBV7-9	CASSLLTEMNTEAFF	TGTGCCAGCAGCCTCCTGACCGAGATGAACACTGAAGCTTTCTTT
few	TRBJ2-1	TRBD1	TRBV20-1	CSARGLAGTVSYNEQFF	TGCAGTGCTAGAGGACTCGCCGGGACAGTCTCCTACAATGAGCAGTTCTTC
.	TRBJ2-7	TRBD2	TRBV2	CASSPGLAFSYEQYF	TGTGCCAGCAGTCCTGGACTAGCGTTCTCCTACGAGCAGTACTTC
many	TRBJ2-7	.	TRBV7-8	CASSWDTPGDEQYF	TGTGCCAGCAGCTGGGACACCCCTGGCGACGAGCAGTACTTC
few	TRBJ2-5	.	TRBV7-2	CASSPRRGGFSKETQYF	TGTGCCAGCAGCCCCCGCAGAGGTGGCTTTTCTAAAGAGACCCAGTACTTC
.	TRBJ2-1	.	TRBV20-1	CSARDPRHHNEQFF	TGCAGTGCTAGAGATCCTCGTCACCACAATGAGCAGTTCTTC
.	TRBJ2-3	.	TRBV20-1	CSALFLLMARGTDTQYF	TGCAGTGCCTTATTTTTGCTTATGGCGCGAGGCACAGATACGCAGTATTTT
many	TRBJ2-1	.	TRBV11-1	CASSLRDVSYNEQFF	TGTGCCAGCAGCCTCCGGGACGTCTCCTACAATGAGCAGTTCTTC
few	TRBJ2-1	.	TRBV10-3	CAISAPRSSYNEQFF	TGTGCCATCAGCGCGCCCAGGAGCTCCTACAATGAGCAGTTCTTC
.	TRBJ1-3	.	TRBV19	CTSLRLESGRSGNTIYF	TGTACCAGCTTACGACTGGAATCAGGGCGCTCTGGAAACACCATATATTTT
.	TRBJ2-5	TRBD2	TRBV4-1	CASSQYLAGELKTQYF	TGCGCCAGCAGCCAGTATTTAGCGGGAGAGCTAAAGACCCAGTACTTC
few	TRBJ1-1	.	TRBV6-8	CASSLGPLSSGTEAFF	TGTGCCAGCAGTTTGGGCCCACTTTCATCGGGCACTGAAGCTTTCTTT
.	TRBJ1-5	.	TRBV10-3	CAISETQGHNQPQHF	TGTGCCATCAGTGAGACTCAGGGGCACAATCAGCCCCAGCATTTT
few	TRBJ1-5	.	TRBV28	CASSREVGTQPQHF	TGTGCCAGCAGCCGAGAGGTGGGAACTCAGCCCCAGCATTTT
.	TRBJ2-6	TRBD1	TRBV6-2/TRBV6-3	CASRGTGSIGANVLTF	TGTGCCAGCAGGGGGACAGGGTCTATCGGGGCCAACGTCCTGACTTTC
.	TRBJ2-1	TRBD2	TRBV20-1	CSAQGTGTTRFNEQFF	TGCAGTGCCCAAGGCACCGGGACTACCAGATTCAATGAGCAGTTCTTC
.	TRBJ1-1	.	TRBV27	CASSLKHMNTEAFF	TGTGCCAGCAGTCTCAAGCACATGAACACTGAAGCTTTCTTT
few	TRBJ2-1	.	TRBV19	CASQNGVGNEQFF	TGTGCCAGCCAAAATGGGGTGGGCAATGAGCAGTTCTTC
.	TRBJ2-1	.	TRBV15	CATSRDRGAEQFF	TGTGCCACCAGCAGAGATCGGGGCGCGGAGCAGTTCTTC
.	TRBJ2-2	.	TRBV7-6	CASSTLTGNTGELFF	TGTGCCAGCAGCACCCTCACAGGGAACACCGGGGAGCTGTTTTTT
many	TRBJ1-4	.	TRBV7-2	CASSSQTATNEKLFF	TGTGCCAGCAGCTCACAGACGGCAACTAATGAAAAACTGTTTTTT
.	TRBJ1-1	.	TRBV4-3	CASSQSIKSAEAFF	TGCGCCAGCAGCCAGAGTATAAAGAGCGCTGAAGCTTTCTTT
many	TRBJ2-2	.	TRBV7-2	CASSRTGANTGELFF	TGTGCCAGCAGCCGGACCGGGGCAAACACCGGGGAGCTGTTTTTT
few	TRBJ2-2	.	TRBV11-2	CASSLEPGWELFF	TGTGCCAGCAGCTTAGAGCCGGGTTGGGAGCTGTTTTTT
few	TRBJ1-2	.	TRBV7-9	CASSLGAGYGYTF	TGTGCCAGCAGCTTAGGAGCAGGCTATGGCTACACCTTC
few	TRBJ2-7	TRBD1	TRBV27	CASSLSGQGINEQYF	TGTGCCAGCAGTTTATCGGGACAGGGTATAAACGAGCAGTACTTC